What follows describes a single T cell receptor (beta chain). The antigen is not known. Time point described: newly diagnosed GD, antithyroid drugs for less than 3 months. There was RNA extracted from PBMCs, and the TCR library was made from it. Building the TCR beta libraries relied on iRepertoire HTBI primers, and CDR3 regions underwent Arm-PCR. MiXCR, run by TCRdb on the multiplex PCR reads, gives a single entry per CDR3 protein. The sample holds hundreds of thousands of distinct CDR3 sequences, 16% seen once. V shed 1 base and J shed 4 bases, with 22 bases lying between them. CDR3 length: 19 amino acids. CDR1 is SGHAT and CDR2 is FQNNGV in the germline V gene. The data derive from a study of regulatory T cells in long-lasting Graves disease. Regarding the study as a whole: Segments TRBV28, TRBJ1-2 and TRBJ2-5 showed preferential usage in persistent disease.

This sample was shared with a second study, whose subject was T cells in Graves' hyperthyroidism and ophthalmopathy.

The material was peripheral blood mononuclear cells (PBMCs), obtained at new diagnosis, from a patient treated with antithyroid drugs. This chain connects TRBV11-2 to TRBJ2-2; D is undetermined. This receptor was obtained from a woman under 40 with Graves disease. The CDR3 protein is CASSLGSKFGRLFTGELFF. The CDR3 DNA sequence: TGTGCCAGCAGCTTAGGATCAAAATTCGGGCGCCTCTTCACCGGGGAGCTGTTTTTT.